Below, 20 T cell receptor beta chains from the same sample are listed, as sequenced in a study of early T cells in non-severe SARS-CoV-2 infection. TCRdb passed the 5' RACE reads through MiXCR, listing each CDR3 protein once. This table holds fewer than 70,000 distinct CDR3 sequences, more than 3.5% found once. This specimen was whole blood, taken at baseline. These receptors came from an adult who was a healthcare worker with PCR-confirmed SARS-CoV-2 infection or an uninfected control (not recorded which). The donor label of this sample is uncertain.

The J gene is TRBJ1-6, the V gene TRBV6-6; no clear D. V was trimmed by 5 bases and J by 4 bases, leaving 15 bases between them. Germline V gene sequence: CDR1 MNHNY, CDR2 SVGAGI (reference sequence). CDR3 length: 16 residues. CDR3 protein: CASSHLAETYNSPLHF. CDR3 sequence (DNA): TGTGCCAGCAGTCACCTGGCGGAGACTTATAATTCACCCCTCCACTTT.

This clonotype came up many times. The chain employs TRBV20-1 and TRBJ2-3; 8 bases match TRBD1. V dropped 3 bases and J dropped 1; count of bases not matched to a gene: 12. Germline V gene lookup returns CDR1 DFQATT and CDR2 SNEGSKA (reference sequence). The CDR3 has 17 residues. In DNA form, the CDR3 reads TGCAGTGCTAGTGTTCGCAAGGACAGGGTTCGCACAGATACGCAGTATTTT. The encoded protein is CSASVRKDRVRTDTQYF.

This clonotype has only a few counts. This chain links TRBV12-3 or TRBV12-4 with TRBJ2-2; D gene uncertain. CDR3 length equals 11 residues. Trimming cost V 3 bases and J 4 bases, with 0 bases left between them. Here the CDR3 DNA reads TGTGCCAGCAGTTTCACCGGGGAGCTGTTTTTT. It encodes CASSFTGELFF.

The chain joins TRBV28 to TRBJ1-2; the D gene is possibly TRBD1 (6 bases). V lost 11 bases and J 5 bases, leaving 12 bases between the germline ends. The CDR3 has 11 amino acids. The germline CDR1 and CDR2 sequences are MDHEN and SYDVKM. This chain's CDR3 is CAAGGLYGYTF. The CDR3 bases are TGTGCCGCCGGGGGGCTTTATGGCTACACCTTC.

This clonotype was recorded at least ten times. The chain is built from TRBV7-9 and TRBJ1-3; no firm D call. Germline-derived CDR1 and CDR2 are SEHNR and FQNEAQ (reference sequence). The V end lost 2 bases, the J end lost 0 bases, and 8 bases lay between the germline ends. The CDR3 sequence is 15 residues long. The CDR3 nucleotides are TGTGCCAGCAGCTTAACTCAGATCTCTGGAAACACCATATATTTT. Translated: CASSLTQISGNTIYF.

This clonotype was seen repeatedly, ten times or more. The chain combines TRBV7-2 with TRBJ1-2, with D hard to call. V was cut by 0 bases and J by 8 bases, with 13 bases left in between. Germline CDR1 and CDR2: SGHTA and FQGNSA. CDR3 size: 14 residues. This CDR3 is CASSLAGPLAGYTF. The DNA of the CDR3 is TGTGCCAGCAGCTTAGCGGGCCCGTTGGCCGGCTACACCTTC.

In this sample, this clonotype turned up many times. The V and J genes are TRBV29-1 and TRBJ2-6; the D gene is possibly TRBD1 (5 bases). V was clipped by 4 bases and J by 2 bases, with 9 bases between them. Germline CDR1 is SQVTM and CDR2 is ANQGSEA. This CDR3 has 14 amino acids. The CDR3: CSVAQVTGANVLTF. CDR3 nucleotides: TGCAGCGTTGCACAGGTGACTGGGGCCAACGTCCTGACTTTC. Filled out from reference TRBV29-1 and TRBJ2-6, the complete variable domain reads SAVISQKPSRDICQRGTSLTIQCQVDSQVTMMFWYRQQPGQSLTLIATANQGSEATYESGFVIDKFPISRPNLTFSTLTVSNMSPEDSSIYLCSVAQVTGANVLTFGAGSRLTVL.

There are many counts of this clonotype. V usage is TRBV7-2 and J usage is TRBJ2-1; D unclear. V lost 2 bases, J lost 8 bases, and 7 bases lay in between. The CDR3 has 12 amino acids. The V gene's germline CDR1 is SGHTA and CDR2 FQGNSA. The CDR3 region has the DNA TGTGCCAGCAGCTTATTGGTGCATGAGCAGTTCTTC. Translating gives CASSLLVHEQFF. Full variable domain (outside the CDR3, taken from reference TRBV7-2 and TRBJ2-1): GAGVSQSPSNKVTEKGKDVELRCDPISGHTALYWYRQSLGQGLEFLIYFQGNSAPDKSGLPSDRFSAERTGGSVSTLTIQRTQQEDSAVYLCASSLLVHEQFFGPGTRLTVL.

CDR3 nucleotide sequence: TGTGCCAGCAGTTTTTTAGTGAACACTGAAGCTTTCTTT. Amino acids: CASSFLVNTEAFF. J is TRBJ1-1 and V is TRBV27; the D is unclear. Germline CDR1 is MNHEY and CDR2 is SMNVEV (reference sequence). The CDR3 is 13 residues long. Trimming removed 3 bases from V and 0 bases from J, with 5 bases in between.

Ten or more counts support this clonotype. The gene calls are TRBV4-3 and TRBJ1-1; no firm D call. The ends were cut back, 3 bases at V and 1 base at J, with 33 bases in the middle. This CDR3 has 22 residues. CDR1 LGHNA and CDR2 YSLEER come from the germline V gene. CDR3 in amino acids: CASSHEIAGVGSYHPTNTEAFF. The CDR3, as DNA: TGCGCCAGCAGCCATGAGATTGCTGGGGTAGGTTCCTACCATCCCACGAACACTGAAGCTTTCTTT.

This clonotype was counted between two and nine times. V and J are TRBV3-1 and TRBJ1-2; a possible D gene is TRBD1 (6 bases). The germline gives CDR1 LGHDT, CDR2 YNNKEL (reference sequence). The CDR3 length is 14 residues. The ends were cut back, 0 bases at V and 8 bases at J, with 13 bases in the middle. The CDR3 DNA sequence: TGTGCCAGCAGCCAAGATCGAGGGGGAACAGGCTACACCTTC. Protein product: CASSQDRGGTGYTF.

Many counts were recorded for this clonotype. The genes are TRBV20-1 and TRBJ1-1; D is ambiguous. V lost 3 bases, J lost 5 bases, and 16 bases lay in between. The CDR3 totals 14 residues. Germline lookup yields CDR1 DFQATT and CDR2 SNEGSKA (reference sequence). The CDR3 is CSASPGSMGTEAFF. Here the CDR3 DNA reads TGCAGTGCTAGCCCCGGGTCGATGGGTACTGAAGCTTTCTTT.

This clonotype has ten or more counts. CDR3 sequence reads: CSAPLQGSGDTQYF. CDR3 sequence (DNA): TGCAGTGCGCCCTTACAGGGTTCCGGGGATACGCAGTATTTT. This chain connects TRBV20-1 to TRBJ2-3; possibly TRBD1 for D (6 bases). This CDR3 has 14 residues. V was trimmed by 6 bases and J by 6 bases, leaving 19 bases between them. Germline V CDR1 and CDR2: DFQATT, SNEGSKA (reference sequence).

This clonotype occurred many times. The V call is TRBV28, the J call TRBJ2-7; D perhaps matches TRBD2 (7 bases). Trimming stripped 6 bases from V and 0 bases from J, with 15 bases between. This CDR3 has 15 residues. CDR1 is MDHEN, CDR2 SYDVKM, per germline. In DNA, the CDR3 is TGTGCCAGCAGAACCAGCGGGACACCCTCCTACGAGCAGTACTTC. Amino acid sequence: CASRTSGTPSYEQYF.

With respect to this clonotype: The junction differs from germline at one of its ends, possibly a read error. CDR3 residues: CASSLNGRGQGNQPQLF. CDR3 DNA: TGTGCCAGCAGCTTAAACGGGAGGGGGCAGGGCAATCAGCCCCAGCTTTTT. V gene TRBV7-2 combines with J gene TRBJ1-5, with TRBD1 identical over 7 bases. Germline V gene data show CDR1 as SGHTA and CDR2 as FQGNSA. The CDR3 totals 17 residues.

This clonotype was seen many times. The chain is built from TRBV11-2 and TRBJ2-1, with unresolved D. This CDR3 region has 15 residues. Trimming took off 3 bases at V and 5 bases at J, with 14 bases between the two ends. Looked up from germline, CDR1 is SGHAT and CDR2 is FQNNGV. The CDR3 DNA is TGTGCCAGCAGCTTCCCCACGGTGACCAACAATGAGCAGTTCTTC. It specifies CASSFPTVTNNEQFF. Full variable domain (remainder filled in from reference TRBV11-2 and TRBJ2-1): EAGVAQSPRYKIIEKRQSVAFWCNPISGHATLYWYQQILGQGPKLLIQFQNNGVVDDSQLPKDRFSAERLKGVDSTLKIQPAKLEDSAVYLCASSFPTVTNNEQFFGPGTRLTVL.

This clonotype was seen a handful of times. V and J are TRBV7-9 and TRBJ2-2; 9 bases line up with TRBD1. V trimming: 4 bases; J trimming: 4 bases; junction bases outside the gene matches: 1. The CDR3 totals 14 residues. CDR1 is SEHNR and CDR2 is FQNEAQ in the germline V gene (reference sequence). CDR3 in amino acids: CASSSGQGTGELFF. The CDR3 coding sequence is TGTGCCAGCAGCTCGGGACAGGGCACCGGGGAGCTGTTTTTT.

Only a few counts were recorded for this clonotype. The rearrangement uses TRBV6-5 and TRBJ1-1, with 7 bases lining up with TRBD1. The CDR3 loop spans 12 amino acids. Germline CDR1 is MNHEY and CDR2 is SVGAGI. Trimming at V came to 7 bases and at J to 8 bases, leaving 7 bases not matched to a gene. CDR3 bases: TGTGCCAGCATTACCGGACAGGCAGAAGCTTTCTTT. It translates to CASITGQAEAFF.

This clonotype was counted ten times or more. The chain combines TRBV20-1 with TRBJ2-7; the match to TRBD1 covers 9 bases. J was trimmed by 3 bases and V by 3 bases; bases with no gene match: 6. The germline CDR1 and CDR2 sequences are DFQATT and SNEGSKA (reference sequence). This CDR3 has 14 residues. CDR3 in amino acids: CSASSGQGFYEQYF. CDR3 DNA: TGCAGTGCTAGCAGCGGACAGGGGTTCTACGAGCAGTACTTC.

The chain links TRBV18 to TRBJ2-3; D is unclear. CDR1 is KGHSH, CDR2 LQKENI, per germline. The CDR3 covers 13 residues. The V and J ends lost 3 bases and 3 bases respectively, with 7 bases between them. The CDR3 DNA follows: TGTGCCAGCTCACCCGTACCGACAGATACGCAGTATTTT. Protein product: CASSPVPTDTQYF.